The present TCR beta chain was sequenced within a study of CD8 T cells in Susac syndrome. The length of the CDR3 is 13 residues. V gave up 0 bases and J gave up 0 bases, with 4 bases separating them. Germline CDR1 reads SGHKS; CDR2 reads YYEKEE (reference sequence). RNA amounts of roughly 0.5 to 1 ug underwent reverse transcription with random hexamers. TCRdb used MiXCR to reprocess the immunoSEQ multiplex PCR reads, holding one entry per CDR3 protein. The sample consists of 90,000 to 150,000 distinct CDR3 sequences, 94% of them appearing once. This clonotype was obtained from a human donor in good health. The sample was CD4+ T cells from PBMCs. This chain uses TRBV5-5 with TRBJ2-7; D remains unclear. CDR3 nucleotide sequence: TGTGCCAGCAGCTTGGAGATCTCCTACGAGCAGTACTTC. Its protein product is CASSLEISYEQYF.